A single sample gave rise to the 2 T cell receptor beta chains below, sequenced in a study of technical replicates of blood from a few donors. Clones were sequenced by immunoSEQ multiplex PCR, and TCRdb holds only the in-frame ones, with some missing. The sample has 50,000 to 65,000 clones, roughly 92% seen once; the top ten hold about 4.6%. Sequenced input: PBMCs. These receptors were obtained from a human donor in good health. Some clones in this sample may be carry-over from other donors' samples.

The J gene is TRBJ1-5, the V gene TRBV6-5, with D possibly matching TRBD1 (5 bases). The V gene's germline CDR1 is MNHEY and CDR2 SVGAGI. The CDR3 runs 15 residues. V gave up 0 bases and J gave up 1 base, with 7 bases separating them. The CDR3 coding sequence is TGTGCCAGCAGTTACTCTAAGGGGAGCAATCAGCCCCAGCATTTT. It specifies CASSYSKGSNQPQHF.

The rearrangement uses TRBV5-1 and TRBJ2-2, with 10 bases aligning to TRBD1. CDR1 and CDR2 (germline): SGHRS, YFSETQ. V lost 0 bases and J lost 5; bases outside the gene matches: 13. The CDR3 contains 19 residues. CDR3 coding DNA: TGCGCCAGCAGCTTGGTGGTAGGCGTCGGGACAGGGGTAACCGGGGAGCTGTTTTTT. It specifies CASSLVVGVGTGVTGELFF.